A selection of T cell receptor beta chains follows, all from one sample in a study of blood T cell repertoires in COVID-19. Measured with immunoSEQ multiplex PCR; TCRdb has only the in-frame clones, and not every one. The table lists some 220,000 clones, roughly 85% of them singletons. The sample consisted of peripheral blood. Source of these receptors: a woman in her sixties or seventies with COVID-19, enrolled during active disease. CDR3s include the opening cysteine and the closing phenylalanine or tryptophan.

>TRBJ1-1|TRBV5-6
CASSLVLVRGNTEAFF
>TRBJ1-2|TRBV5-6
CASSLVSGQLFNYGYTF
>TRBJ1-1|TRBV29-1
CSGYRVNTEAFF
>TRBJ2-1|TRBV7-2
CASSLNSGQYNEQFF
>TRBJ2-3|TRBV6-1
CASGGRGLAGVWGSTDTQYF
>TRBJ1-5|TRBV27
CASSLGQFNQPQHF
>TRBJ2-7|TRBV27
CASRTSGLPGERGEQYF
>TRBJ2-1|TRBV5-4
CASESQGETGEQFF
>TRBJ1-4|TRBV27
CASSLYWGQDSEKLFF
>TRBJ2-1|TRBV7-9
CASSLKGLAGGLGEQFF
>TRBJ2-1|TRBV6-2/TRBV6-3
CASSFPNPEGEQFF
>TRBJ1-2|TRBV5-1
CASSADSYYGYTF
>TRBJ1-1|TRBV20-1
CSAGAGQGNTEAFF
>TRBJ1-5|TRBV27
CASSLYSGDSSNQPQHF
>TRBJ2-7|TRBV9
CASSPGVTGGEQYF
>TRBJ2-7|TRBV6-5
CASSSSGTGKPYEQYF
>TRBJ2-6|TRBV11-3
CASSLVSGLGANVLTF
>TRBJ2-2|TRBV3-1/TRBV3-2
CASSQPLAVNTGELFF
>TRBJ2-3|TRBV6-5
CASSYFGQGIDTQYF
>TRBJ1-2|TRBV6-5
CASRRGQGLYGYTF
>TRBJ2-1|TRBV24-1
CATSENTGRTQFF
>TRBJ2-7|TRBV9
CASSSHEGSYEQYF